This T cell receptor beta chain originates from a study of blood T cell repertoires in COVID-19. On the study more broadly: Samples came from the United States, Italy and Spain, spanning acute and convalescent COVID-19.

Authors' analysis steps: Nucleated cell number was recorded as an estimate derived from reference gene primer amplification. Clones were sequenced by immunoSEQ multiplex PCR, and TCRdb holds only the in-frame ones, with some missing. The V and J calls and clone size were taken over from that table, and D and trimming were inferred from the DNA. Of approximately 50,000 clones listed, 80% to 90% are singletons. V trimming: 7 bases; J trimming: 8 bases; junction bases outside the gene matches: 14. The germline CDR1 and CDR2 sequences are LGHNT and FRNRAP. This CDR3 has 15 residues. The sample was peripheral blood. The gene calls are TRBV12-5 and TRBJ2-1, with TRBD1 matching 7 bases. The clonotype comes from a human donor in a cohort sampled during active COVID-19. DNA of the CDR3: TGTGCTAGTGCTAGAGGACAGGTCAATGGCGATGAGCAGTTCTTC. Amino acids: CASARGQVNGDEQFF.